These 24 T cell receptor beta chains originate from one sample sequenced in a study of CD8 T cells in ankylosing spondylitis. Study-wide findings and caveats: About 8 highly homologous variants made up a TCR beta motif that seemed to typify ankylosing spondylitis blood.

TCRdb called the 5' RACE reads again in MiXCR, with one record for every CDR3 protein. This table has fewer than 550,000 distinct CDR3 sequences, about 5% appearing once. No antigen is known for these receptors. Sequencing was performed on blood, either unsorted or a sorted T cell fraction (not recorded which). The receptors here all came from a male donor with ankylosing spondylitis.

This clonotype was seen ten or more times. The chain recombines TRBV20-1 with TRBJ1-5; TRBD1 matches at 9 bases. Germline values: CDR1 DFQATT, CDR2 SNEGSKA (reference sequence). This CDR3 is built from 15 residues. The V and J ends lost 1 base and 2 bases, in that order; junction bases with no gene match: 3. The CDR3 DNA reads as TGCAGTGCTAGAGGGGGACAGGGCCGCAATCAGCCCCAGCATTTT. It is translated as CSARGGQGRNQPQHF.

This clonotype appeared many times. The genes are TRBV6-1 and TRBJ1-5, with a possible D match to TRBD1 (5 bases). The CDR3 totals 17 residues. V shed 7 bases and J shed 4 bases, with 23 bases lying between them. Germline V CDR1 and CDR2: MNHNS, SASEGT. CDR3 bases: TGTGCCAGCATTGGGACCCCACATAGTGTTCGGAATCAGCCCCAGCATTTT. Translated: CASIGTPHSVRNQPQHF.

This clonotype occurred many times. The J gene is TRBJ2-5, the V gene TRBV29-1; the D gene is possibly TRBD2 (7 bases). This CDR3 has 14 residues. Trimming stripped 4 bases from V and 1 base from J, with 13 bases between. From germline, CDR1 is SQVTM and CDR2 ANQGSEA. The CDR3 sequence: CSVGGLAAQETQYF. CDR3 nucleotide sequence: TGCAGCGTTGGGGGGCTAGCGGCCCAAGAGACCCAGTACTTC. Looking up the rest from reference TRBV29-1 and TRBJ2-5 gives the full variable domain: SAVISQKPSRDICQRGTSLTIQCQVDSQVTMMFWYRQQPGQSLTLIATANQGSEATYESGFVIDKFPISRPNLTFSTLTVSNMSPEDSSIYLCSVGGLAAQETQYFGPGTRLLVL.

At least ten counts were recorded for this clonotype. The gene calls are TRBV5-1 and TRBJ1-5; 8 nucleotides align to TRBD1. The V segment lost 0 bases and the J segment 5 bases; nucleotides outside the gene matches: 7. CDR3 length equals 16 residues. CDR1 is SGHRS and CDR2 is YFSETQ in the germline V gene. The CDR3 region is CASSLVPGQADQPQHF. The CDR3 region has the DNA TGCGCCAGCAGCTTGGTCCCGGGACAGGCGGATCAGCCCCAGCATTTT. The entire variable domain, with the rest obtained from reference TRBV5-1 and TRBJ1-5, is as follows: KAGVTQTPRYLIKTRGQQVTLSCSPISGHRSVSWYQQTPGQGLQFLFEYFSETQRNKGNFPGRFSGRQFSNSRSEMNVSTLELGDSALYLCASSLVPGQADQPQHFGDGTRLSIL.

The sample holds a few counts of this clonotype. V usage is TRBV6-2 or TRBV6-3 and J usage is TRBJ2-7; D not certain. The V end lost 8 bases, the J end lost 0 bases, and 11 bases lay between the germline ends. CDR3 length: 13 residues. The germline gives CDR1 MNHEY, CDR2 SVGEGT. The CDR3 DNA follows: TGTGCCAGCCAGAGAGGCAGCTCCTACGAGCAGTACTTC. Translation: CASQRGSSYEQYF.

At least ten counts were recorded for this clonotype. The chain is built from TRBV7-2 and TRBJ2-5; perhaps TRBD1 as D (5 bases). The length of the CDR3 is 14 residues. Trimming left V 3 bases short and J 5 bases short, with 13 bases between. Germline V gene data show CDR1 as SGHTA and CDR2 as FQGNSA. The DNA of the CDR3 is TGTGCCAGCAGCTTTCGAAGCAGGGTGGAGACCCAGTACTTC. Protein: CASSFRSRVETQYF.

In this sample, this clonotype turned up many times. The V gene is TRBV9, the J gene TRBJ2-3; D perhaps matches TRBD2 (5 bases). Per the germline V gene, CDR1 is SGDLS and CDR2 is YYNGEE. This CDR3 region has 12 residues. V was trimmed by 0 bases and J by 7 bases, leaving 6 bases between them. CDR3 bases: TGTGCCAGCAGCGTAGGAGGGTATACGCAGTATTTT. It yields the protein CASSVGGYTQYF.

Ten or more counts support this clonotype. V and J are TRBV20-1 and TRBJ2-1; 10 positions match TRBD2. The CDR3 has 17 amino acids. The J segment lost 0 bases and the V segment lost 1 base, leaving 6 bases of the junction unmatched. Germline loops: CDR1 DFQATT, CDR2 SNEGSKA (reference sequence). CDR3 sequence: CSARVLAGEPSYNEQFF. The CDR3 DNA follows: TGCAGTGCTAGAGTTCTAGCGGGAGAACCCTCCTACAATGAGCAGTTCTTC.

This clonotype has at least ten counts. The rearrangement uses TRBV4-2 and TRBJ1-3, with TRBD1 as a possible D gene (5 bases). CDR1 LGHNA and CDR2 YNFKEQ come from the germline V gene. V was trimmed by 1 base and J by 4 bases, leaving 11 bases between them. The length of the CDR3 is 15 residues. Written as DNA, the CDR3 is TGTGCCAGCAGCCAAGTGGGGGGTCCCGGAAACACCATATATTTT. Protein sequence: CASSQVGGPGNTIYF.

This clonotype was recorded at least ten times. The chain combines TRBV6-1 with TRBJ1-2; 8 bases line up with TRBD1. The germline V gene encodes CDR1 MNHNS and CDR2 SASEGT. V was clipped by 5 bases and J by 3 bases; unmatched bases: 14. CDR3 length: 17 residues. CDR3 region: CASSRRQGTGQDYGYTF. In DNA, the CDR3 is TGTGCCAGCAGTCGACGACAGGGGACGGGGCAGGACTATGGCTACACCTTC.

This clonotype was picked up many times. V usage is TRBV20-1 and J usage is TRBJ2-3, with 9 bases that match TRBD2. V lost 5 bases, J lost 3 bases, and 3 bases stayed unmatched. CDR1 is DFQATT, CDR2 SNEGSKA, per germline (reference sequence). This CDR3 has 13 residues. CDR3 amino acids: CSAWREGTDTQYF. The CDR3 region has the DNA TGCAGTGCTTGGCGGGAGGGGACAGATACGCAGTATTTT.

The sample holds many counts of this clonotype. The rearrangement uses TRBV10-3 and TRBJ1-2; 7 bases align to TRBD1. The CDR3 extends over 13 amino acids. The V gene end was trimmed by 4 bases and the J gene end by 4 bases; junction bases not matched to a gene: 3. Germline loops: CDR1 ENHRY, CDR2 SYGVKD. The CDR3, as DNA: TGTGCCATCAGTGGCAGGACAGGCTATGGCTACACCTTC. Amino acids: CAISGRTGYGYTF.

This clonotype was observed many times. The chain couples TRBV7-9 to TRBJ1-5; D is unclear. The length of the CDR3 is 12 residues. CDR1 is SEHNR, CDR2 FQNEAQ, per germline (reference sequence). The ends were cut back, 5 bases at V and 8 bases at J, with 10 bases in the middle. The DNA for the CDR3 is TGTGCCAGCAGCATCGCCGGGGAGCCCCAGCATTTT. Residues: CASSIAGEPQHF.

In this sample, this clonotype turned up a few times. This rearrangement joins TRBV4-2 to TRBJ1-5; D gene ambiguous. This CDR3 is built from 15 residues. Trimming took off 1 base at V and 7 bases at J, with 14 bases between the two ends. Looked up from germline, CDR1 is LGHNA and CDR2 is YNFKEQ. CDR3 protein: CASSQGSGLLQPQHF. Written as DNA, the CDR3 is TGTGCCAGCAGCCAAGGATCAGGTTTATTGCAGCCCCAGCATTTT.

This clonotype was picked up many times. A junction boundary mismatches the germline segment, possibly from a read error. The J gene is TRBJ1-1, the V gene TRBV5-1; TRBD1 might be the D (5 bases). Germline assignment: CDR1 SGHRS and CDR2 YFSETQ. The CDR3 is 14 amino acids. The chain's CDR3 is CASSFGGLNTEAFF. CDR3 bases: TGTGCCAGCAGTTTTGGGGGATTGAACACTGAAGCTTTCTTT.

This clonotype was seen at least ten times. The chain has TRBV5-4 and TRBJ2-7, with a tentative D call TRBD2 (7 bases). CDR1 and CDR2 (germline): SGHNT, YYREEE (reference sequence). The CDR3 totals 13 residues. CDR3 DNA: TGTGCTTCTCGGGGGGCGGGAAGAGACGAGCAGTACTTC. Amino acids: CASRGAGRDEQYF.

This clonotype appeared many times. The CDR3 region is CSATHWRGGDYGYTF. Written as DNA, the CDR3 is TGCAGTGCTACCCACTGGAGGGGGGGGGACTATGGCTACACCTTC. The chain combines TRBV20-1 with TRBJ1-2; the D gene is possibly TRBD1 (6 bases). V lost 4 bases, J lost 3 bases, and 18 bases lay in between. The V gene's germline CDR1 is DFQATT and CDR2 SNEGSKA (reference sequence). The CDR3 is 15 residues long.

This clonotype has just a few counts. The V and J genes are TRBV5-1 and TRBJ2-5; 7 nucleotides line up with TRBD1. Germline trimming cut 4 bases from V and 2 bases from J; bases unmatched to any gene: 8. The CDR3 is 15 residues long. The germline V gene encodes CDR1 SGHRS and CDR2 YFSETQ. The CDR3 DNA sequence: TGCGCCAGCAGCGCGGTGACAGGGAGTCAAGAGACCCAGTACTTC. As protein: CASSAVTGSQETQYF. Combining the CDR3 with reference TRBV5-1 and TRBJ2-5 gives the whole variable domain KAGVTQTPRYLIKTRGQQVTLSCSPISGHRSVSWYQQTPGQGLQFLFEYFSETQRNKGNFPGRFSGRQFSNSRSEMNVSTLELGDSALYLCASSAVTGSQETQYFGPGTRLLVL.

This clonotype was counted at least ten times. CDR3: CASSQEILGTAFVNEKLFF. Here the CDR3 DNA reads TGTGCCAGCAGCCAAGAAATCCTCGGGACTGCCTTTGTTAATGAAAAACTGTTTTTT. The chain has TRBV4-2 and TRBJ1-4; TRBD1 might be the D (5 bases). The V gene's germline CDR1 is LGHNA and CDR2 YNFKEQ. Trimming took 0 bases from V and 4 from J, leaving 21 bases between them. CDR3 size: 19 residues.

This chain joins TRBV18 and TRBJ2-1; TRBD2 matches at 7 bases. Germline CDR1 KGHSH, CDR2 LQKENI. The CDR3 consists of 13 residues. With 3 bases clipped from V and 11 bases from J, the junction kept 7 bases outside the gene matches. The CDR3 sequence is CASSPALADKQFF. CDR3 nucleotides: TGTGCCAGCTCACCCGCCCTAGCGGACAAGCAGTTCTTC.

The chain couples TRBV2 to TRBJ2-1; no clear D. The CDR3 is 11 residues long. Germline-derived CDR1 and CDR2 are SNHLY and FYNNEI. V lost 2 bases, J lost 8 bases, and 4 bases lay in between. The CDR3 DNA is TGTGCCAGCAGTGAAACCTATGAGCAGTTCTTC. It encodes CASSETYEQFF. The complete variable domain, with remaining parts taken from reference TRBV2 and TRBJ2-1, reads EPEVTQTPSHQVTQMGQEVILRCVPISNHLYFYWYRQILGQKVEFLVSFYNNEISEKSEIFDDQFSVERPDGSNFTLKIRSTKLEDSAMYFCASSETYEQFFGPGTRLTVL.

On this clonotype: A much bigger clone sits one base away, suggesting this may be a read error. This CDR3 fails to terminate in the conserved phenylalanine or tryptophan, so it likely reflects a read error. The chain carries TRBV29-1 and TRBJ2-5; D is ambiguous. Per the germline V gene, CDR1 is SQVTM and CDR2 is ANQGSEA. The CDR3 loop spans 15 amino acids. Trimming removed 1 base from V and 2 bases from J, with 14 bases in between. Written as DNA, the CDR3 is TGCAGCGTTGAAGCCCCCCCCGGCCATCAAGAGACCCAGTACTAC. Translation: CSVEAPPGHQETQYY.

This clonotype was seen at least ten times. Germline is not matched at one junction end, which may reflect a read error. The rearrangement links TRBV7-2 to TRBJ1-2, with unresolved D. Per germline, CDR1 SGHTA and CDR2 FQGNSA. This CDR3 comprises 11 residues. CDR3 coding DNA: TGTGCCAGCAGTAATAGAGGACGGGTAAACTTC. This translates into CASSNRGRVNF.

This clonotype was detected only a few times. The gene calls are TRBV9 and TRBJ2-1, with 7 bases aligning to TRBD2. The CDR3 sequence is 17 residues long. V lost 4 bases, J lost 2 bases, and 12 bases stayed unmatched. CDR1 is SGDLS and CDR2 is YYNGEE in the germline V gene. The CDR3 spells CASSPRGGANTYNEQFF. In nucleotides, the CDR3 is TGTGCCAGCAGCCCCCGCGGGGGAGCGAATACCTACAATGAGCAGTTCTTC.